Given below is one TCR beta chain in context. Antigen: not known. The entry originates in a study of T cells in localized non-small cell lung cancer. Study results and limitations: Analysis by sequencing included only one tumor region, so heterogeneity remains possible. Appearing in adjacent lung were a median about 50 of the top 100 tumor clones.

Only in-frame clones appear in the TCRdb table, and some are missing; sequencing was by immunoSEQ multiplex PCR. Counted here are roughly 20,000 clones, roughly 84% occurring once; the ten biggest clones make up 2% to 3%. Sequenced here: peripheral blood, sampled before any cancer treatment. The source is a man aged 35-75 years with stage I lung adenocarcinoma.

The CDR3 loop reads CSTRLGQETQYF. The CDR3 region has the DNA TGCAGCACCAGGTTAGGACAAGAGACCCAGTACTTC. The chain couples TRBV29-1 to TRBJ2-5, with unresolved D. CDR1 is SQVTM and CDR2 is ANQGSEA in the germline V gene. This CDR3 spans 12 amino acids. Trimming left V 8 bases short and J 2 bases short, with 12 bases between.